The clone carrying this T cell receptor beta chain occurred once. Its matching antigen is unknown. Source study methods: Without quality scores, immunoSEQ junctional reads could not be filtered like full-length reads. TCRdb keeps only in-frame clones here, not all; method: immunoSEQ multiplex PCR. From that table come the V and J calls and clone size; the DNA was used to work out D and trimming. In the table there are roughly 2.1 million clones, 90% to 95% of which are singletons. Naive CD8 populations comprised CD45RO-negative cells positively selected for CCR7, excluding terminally differentiated effector memory CD45RA+ cells. The donors were adults (healthy and HIV-negative) with no recent acute infections or vaccinations. This sample is part of a study of shared clonotypes between healthy human individuals. Looking at the study overall: CD4 naive cells filled three plates per donor, CD4 memory three, CD8 naive two and CD8 memory one. General study results and limits: Naive subsets usually exceeded memory subsets in estimated richness.

This receptor was obtained from a man between 18 and 35 years old in good health. Some clones in this sample may be carry-over from other donors' samples. The specimen was naive CD8+ T cells from PBMCs.

As DNA, the CDR3 is TGTGCCAGCTCACTTTCCGGGACAGGGAGGGCAGATACGCAGTATTTT. It encodes CASSLSGTGRADTQYF. The genes are TRBV18 and TRBJ2-3; the match to TRBD1 covers 9 bases. The CDR3 consists of 16 residues. Germline CDR1 and CDR2: KGHSH and LQKENI. The ends lost 4 bases at V and 4 bases at J; junction bases unmatched: 9. Combining the CDR3 with reference TRBV18 and TRBJ2-3 gives the whole variable domain NAGVMQNPRHLVRRRGQEARLRCSPMKGHSHVYWYRQLPEEGLKFMVYLQKENIIDESGMPKERFSAEFPKEGPSILRIQQVVRGDSAAYFCASSLSGTGRADTQYFGPGTRLTVL.